The 26 T cell receptor beta chains listed next were all sequenced from one sample in a study of T cell responses to AZD1222 COVID-19 vaccine. Clones were sequenced by immunoSEQ multiplex PCR, and TCRdb holds only the in-frame ones, with some missing. Among around 75,000 clones listed, roughly 84% were seen once. The sample consisted of peripheral blood, taken on day 0 of AZD1222 vaccination. All receptors come from an adult in good health.

This clone has just one count. V is TRBV7-3 and J is TRBJ1-6; 12 bases are shared with TRBD1. The CDR3 is made up of 15 amino acids. Germline assignment: CDR1 SGHTA and CDR2 FQGTGA. Trimming removed 5 bases from V and 9 bases from J; junction bases left unmatched: 5. The CDR3 is CASSGTGGWGSPLHF. In nucleotides, the CDR3 is TGTGCCAGCAGCGGGACAGGGGGCTGGGGTTCACCCCTCCACTTT.

The chain combines TRBV5-1 with TRBJ2-2, with TRBD1 identical over 9 bases. The CDR3 covers 16 residues. CDR1 is SGHRS and CDR2 is YFSETQ in the germline V gene. V was pared by 4 bases and J by 4 bases, with 8 bases of the junction left unmatched. As DNA, the CDR3 is TGCGCCAGCAGCCCGTTGGGACAGGGAGGCACCGGGGAGCTGTTTTTT. Translating gives CASSPLGQGGTGELFF. Drawing the rest from reference TRBV5-1 and TRBJ2-2, the complete variable domain is KAGVTQTPRYLIKTRGQQVTLSCSPISGHRSVSWYQQTPGQGLQFLFEYFSETQRNKGNFPGRFSGRQFSNSRSEMNVSTLELGDSALYLCASSPLGQGGTGELFFGEGSRLTVL.

The chain has TRBV28 and TRBJ1-4; unclear D gene. Germline loops: CDR1 MDHEN, CDR2 SYDVKM. There are 17 residues in the CDR3. Trimming pared 5 bases from V and 0 bases from J, leaving 16 bases between. Here the CDR3 reads CASSAPPSGTTNEKLFF. CDR3 DNA: TGTGCCAGCAGTGCACCACCGTCCGGGACAACTAATGAAAAACTGTTTTTT.

The chain employs TRBV10-3 and TRBJ1-5; 7 bases map to TRBD1. The CDR3 extends over 13 amino acids. V lost 5 bases and J lost 7; bases outside the gene matches: 5. The V gene's germline CDR1 is ENHRY and CDR2 SYGVKD. CDR3 sequence: CAISPDRDQPQHF. The CDR3 region has the DNA TGTGCCATCAGTCCAGACAGGGACCAGCCCCAGCATTTT.

This clone was recorded only once. The junction and the germline gene differ at one end; a read error may be behind it. The chain combines TRBV7-6 with TRBJ2-5, with 8 bases lining up with TRBD2. The CDR3 contains 17 residues. CDR1 is SGHVS and CDR2 is FNYEAQ in the germline V gene. CDR3 residues: CARSPGPRGGRGETQYF. CDR3 DNA sequence: TGTGCCCGCAGCCCTGGGCCCCGCGGGGGGCGGGGGGAGACCCAGTACTTC.

This clone has a handful of counts. This sequence joins TRBV2 and TRBJ2-2; weak D call: TRBD1 (6 bases). The CDR3 spans 15 residues. The germline CDR1 and CDR2 sequences are SNHLY and FYNNEI. V dropped 3 bases and J dropped 7 bases, with 15 bases sitting between them. Here the CDR3 reads CASSDDRFSYGELFF. Here the CDR3 DNA reads TGTGCCAGCAGTGATGACAGGTTCTCCTACGGGGAGCTGTTTTTT.

The V call is TRBV11-3, the J call TRBJ1-5; D possibly corresponds to TRBD1 (6 bases). The CDR3 is 14 residues long. In germline, CDR1 is SGHNT, CDR2 YENEEA. Deletions cut 3 bases from V and 2 bases from J, with 8 bases between. The CDR3 bases are TGTGCCAGCAGCTTCGGACAGTGCAATCAGCCCCAGCATTTT. This sequence encodes CASSFGQCNQPQHF. Complete variable domain (other parts from reference TRBV11-3 and TRBJ1-5): EAGVVQSPRYKIIEKKQPVAFWCNPISGHNTLYWYLQNLGQGPELLIRYENEEAVDDSQLPKDRFSAERLKGVDSTLKIQPAELGDSAVYLCASSFGQCNQPQHFGDGTRLSIL.

This chain uses TRBV9 with TRBJ2-1, with no clear D. CDR3 size: 16 residues. Germline CDR1 reads SGDLS; CDR2 reads YYNGEE. The V gene lost 0 bases and the J gene lost 1 base, with 11 bases spanning the gap. DNA of the CDR3: TGTGCCAGCAGCGTAGGGGCAGGTACATCCTACAATGAGCAGTTCTTC. Amino acid sequence: CASSVGAGTSYNEQFF.

This sequence joins TRBV11-1 and TRBJ1-1; D is unresolved. The CDR3 has 14 amino acids. Trimming removed 2 bases from V and 2 bases from J, with 9 bases in between. Germline-derived CDR1 and CDR2 are SGHAT and FQDESV (reference sequence). The CDR3 coding sequence is TGTGCCAGCAGCTTACACGATGACAACACTGAAGCTTTCTTT. Its translation is CASSLHDDNTEAFF.

The rearrangement uses TRBV13 and TRBJ2-6, with D possibly matching TRBD2 (5 bases). V dropped 5 bases and J dropped 3 bases, with 17 bases sitting between them. CDR1 PRHDT and CDR2 FYEKMQ come from the germline V gene (reference sequence). The CDR3 covers 17 residues. CDR3 nucleotide sequence: TGTGCCAGCAGCGGACCCTCCGGGATAAGTGGGGCCAACGTCCTGACTTTC. The encoded protein is CASSGPSGISGANVLTF. Based on the CDR3 plus reference TRBV13 and TRBJ2-6, the full variable domain is AAGVIQSPRHLIKEKRETATLKCYPIPRHDTVYWYQQGPGQDPQFLISFYEKMQSDKGSIPDRFSAQQFSDYHSELNMSSLELGDSALYFCASSGPSGISGANVLTFGAGSRLTVL.

This chain connects TRBV7-9 to TRBJ2-1, with a tentative D call TRBD2 (6 bases). This CDR3 is built from 12 residues. Trimming shortened V by 3 bases and J by 9 bases, and 9 bases separated the two germline ends. The germline CDR1 and CDR2 sequences are SEHNR and FQNEAQ (reference sequence). In DNA, the CDR3 is TGTGCCAGCAGCTTTGTGGGAGGTGAGCAGTTCTTC. This translates into CASSFVGGEQFF.

The chain uses TRBV4-3 and TRBJ2-7; no definite D call. CDR1 and CDR2 (germline): LGHNA, YSLEER. Trimming took off 0 bases at V and 3 bases at J, with 12 bases between the two ends. The CDR3 sequence is 15 residues long. The CDR3 sequence: CASSQDRSYFYEQYF. The CDR3 region has the DNA TGCGCCAGCAGCCAAGATCGGAGTTACTTCTACGAGCAGTACTTC.

The chain employs TRBV7-9 and TRBJ1-1, with 8 bases identical to TRBD1. Per germline, CDR1 SEHNR and CDR2 FQNEAQ (reference sequence). The V segment lost 5 bases and the J segment 8 bases; nucleotides outside the gene matches: 10. This CDR3 has 14 amino acids. The CDR3: CASSRSGGISEAFF. CDR3 sequence (DNA): TGTGCCAGCAGCAGATCAGGGGGCATATCCGAAGCTTTCTTT.

This clone has only a few counts. The chain couples TRBV28 to TRBJ1-1; 8 bases fit TRBD1. J lost 0 bases, V lost 5 bases, and 8 bases had no gene match. Germline CDR1 and CDR2: MDHEN and SYDVKM. This CDR3 region has 16 residues. CDR3 coding DNA: TGTGCCAGCAGTCCACAGGGGGACCTTATGAACACTGAAGCTTTCTTT. Protein: CASSPQGDLMNTEAFF. The full variable domain, its missing parts supplied by reference TRBV28 and TRBJ1-1, is DVKVTQSSRYLVKRTGEKVFLECVQDMDHENMFWYRQDPGLGLRLIYFSYDVKMKEKGDIPEGYSVSREKKERFSLILESASTNQTSMYLCASSPQGDLMNTEAFFGQGTRLTVV.

The rearrangement joins TRBV7-2 to TRBJ2-5; tentatively, D is TRBD1 (6 bases). Germline values: CDR1 SGHTA, CDR2 FQGNSA. Trimming took 6 bases from V and 1 from J, leaving 15 bases between them. The CDR3 contains 15 residues. This CDR3 reads CASSFRTGFQETQYF. As DNA, the CDR3 is TGTGCCAGCAGTTTCCGAACAGGGTTCCAAGAGACCCAGTACTTC.

The chain is built from TRBV5-4 and TRBJ1-1; 10 positions agree with TRBD1. The germline V gene encodes CDR1 SGHNT and CDR2 YYREEE (reference sequence). The CDR3 consists of 14 residues. The J segment lost 5 bases and the V segment lost 5 bases, leaving 6 bases of the junction unmatched. Written as DNA, the CDR3 is TGTGCCAGCAGTATAGGGACAGGGGAAACTGAAGCTTTCTTT. The encoded protein is CASSIGTGETEAFF.

The gene calls are TRBV7-3 and TRBJ1-1; D uncertain. Looked up from germline, CDR1 is SGHTA and CDR2 is FQGTGA. The ends were cut back, 4 bases at V and 1 base at J, with 10 bases in the middle. There are 14 residues in the CDR3. The CDR3 sequence: CASSSGGPNTEAFF. As DNA, the CDR3 is TGTGCCAGCAGCTCGGGAGGGCCGAACACTGAAGCTTTCTTT.

The chain recombines TRBV30 with TRBJ2-7, with D unclear. Germline values: CDR1 GTSNPN, CDR2 SVGIG (reference sequence). The V and J ends lost 7 bases and 0 bases respectively, with 25 bases between them. The CDR3 extends over 17 amino acids. The CDR3 nucleotides are TGTGCCTCTAACCTTTATAGACCCTCGCCTAGCTCCTACGAGCAGTACTTC. Translating it yields CASNLYRPSPSSYEQYF.

The chain employs TRBV19 and TRBJ2-5; 10 nucleotides align to TRBD1. Germline lookup yields CDR1 LNHDA and CDR2 SQIVND (reference sequence). This CDR3 region has 15 residues. The J segment lost 4 bases and the V segment lost 10 bases, leaving 12 bases of the junction unmatched. The CDR3 spells CATSPGQGRGETQYF. Written as DNA, the CDR3 is TGTGCCACCAGCCCGGGACAGGGGCGCGGAGAGACCCAGTACTTC.

This clone showed up just once. This chain connects TRBV5-6 to TRBJ1-5; no clear D. The V gene lost 4 bases and the J gene lost 0 bases, with 11 bases spanning the gap. Germline CDR1 is SGHDT and CDR2 is YYEEEE. The CDR3 extends over 15 amino acids. The CDR3: CASSTTRYSNQPQHF. DNA for the CDR3: TGTGCCAGCAGCACGACACGTTATAGCAATCAGCCCCAGCATTTT. Combining the CDR3 with reference TRBV5-6 and TRBJ1-5 gives the whole variable domain DAGVTQSPTHLIKTRGQQVTLRCSPKSGHDTVSWYQQALGQGPQFIFQYYEEEERQRGNFPDRFSGHQFPNYSSELNVNALLLGDSALYLCASSTTRYSNQPQHFGDGTRLSIL.

The CDR3 is CATSKGGHQETQYF. The CDR3 region has the DNA TGTGCCACCAGCAAGGGGGGCCACCAAGAGACCCAGTACTTC. The chain carries TRBV15 and TRBJ2-5, with D perhaps being TRBD1 or TRBD2 (6 bases each). This CDR3 region has 14 residues. The V gene's germline CDR1 is LNHNV and CDR2 YYDKDF (reference sequence). V lost 4 bases to trimming and J lost 0 bases, with 9 bases between them.

The chain links TRBV12-2 to TRBJ2-7; the DNA was not compared with TRBD2, the D call given in the table. TRBV12-2 is a known pseudogene. The CDR3 extends over 17 amino acids. The CDR3 region has the DNA TGTGCAAGTCGCTTTATAGGGGCGGGGGGCCCCTCGTACGAGCAGTACTTC. It is translated as CASRFIGAGGPSYEQYF.

This sequence joins TRBV5-8 and TRBJ2-7; D remains ambiguous. The CDR3 spans 13 residues. CDR1 is SGHTS and CDR2 is YDEGEE in the germline V gene. Trimming cost V 2 bases and J 3 bases, with 9 bases left between them. Here the CDR3 DNA reads TGTGCCAGCAGCTTTCCCCCCGACTACGAGCAGTACTTC. Its protein is CASSFPPDYEQYF.

The chain couples TRBV11-3 to TRBJ2-5; TRBD1 matches at 8 bases. V gave up 1 base and J gave up 5 bases; unmatched junction bases: 18. Germline CDR1 reads SGHNT; CDR2 reads YENEEA. The CDR3 is 19 residues long. Here the CDR3 reads CASSLGRTRQGALIETQYF. The DNA for the CDR3 is TGTGCCAGCAGCTTAGGGAGGACCCGCCAGGGGGCGTTGATCGAGACCCAGTACTTC. Looking up the rest from reference TRBV11-3 and TRBJ2-5 gives the full variable domain: EAGVVQSPRYKIIEKKQPVAFWCNPISGHNTLYWYLQNLGQGPELLIRYENEEAVDDSQLPKDRFSAERLKGVDSTLKIQPAELGDSAVYLCASSLGRTRQGALIETQYFGPGTRLLVL.

Points on this clone: Other DNA sequences within the sample encode an identical CDR3. The V gene is TRBV7-9, the J gene TRBJ1-5; TRBD1 matches 8 bases. The trim removed 5 bases at V and 6 bases at J, leaving 6 bases unmatched. The length of the CDR3 is 14 residues. Germline-derived CDR1 and CDR2 are SEHNR and FQNEAQ (reference sequence). The CDR3 coding sequence is TGTGCCAGCAGCCTTGGACAGGGCGGTCAGCCCCAGCATTTT. As protein: CASSLGQGGQPQHF.

This chain uses TRBV2 with TRBJ2-7; the match to TRBD1 covers 10 bases. Trimming removed 8 bases from V and 2 bases from J; junction bases left unmatched: 6. This CDR3 spans 14 amino acids. CDR1 and CDR2 from the germline V gene are SNHLY and FYNNEI. CDR3 coding DNA: TGTGCCAGCGGCGGACAGGGGGGGACCTACGAGCAGTACTTC. The encoded protein is CASGGQGGTYEQYF.